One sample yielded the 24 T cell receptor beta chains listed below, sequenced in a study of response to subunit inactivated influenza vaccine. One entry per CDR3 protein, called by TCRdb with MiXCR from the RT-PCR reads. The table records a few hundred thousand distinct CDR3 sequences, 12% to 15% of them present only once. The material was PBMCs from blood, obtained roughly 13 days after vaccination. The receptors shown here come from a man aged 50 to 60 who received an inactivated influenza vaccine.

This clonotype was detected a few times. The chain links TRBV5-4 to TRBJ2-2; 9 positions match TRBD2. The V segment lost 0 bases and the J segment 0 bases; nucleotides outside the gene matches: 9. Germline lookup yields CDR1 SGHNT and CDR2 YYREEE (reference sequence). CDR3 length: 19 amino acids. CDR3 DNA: TGTGCCAGCAGCTTGGTTCTTGGTAGCGGGGGACCGAACACCGGGGAGCTGTTTTTT. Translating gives CASSLVLGSGGPNTGELFF.

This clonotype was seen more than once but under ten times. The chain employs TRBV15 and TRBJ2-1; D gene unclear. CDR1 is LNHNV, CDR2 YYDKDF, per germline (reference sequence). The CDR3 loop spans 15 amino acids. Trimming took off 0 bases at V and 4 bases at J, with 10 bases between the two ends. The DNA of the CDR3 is TGTGCCACCAGCAGAGATGATAACAGTTACAATGAGCAGTTCTTC. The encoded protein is CATSRDDNSYNEQFF. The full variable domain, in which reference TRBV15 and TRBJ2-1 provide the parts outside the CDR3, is DAMVIQNPRYQVTQFGKPVTLSCSQTLNHNVMYWYQQKSSQAPKLLFHYYDKDFNNEADTPDNFQSRRPNTSFCFLDIRSPGLGDTAMYLCATSRDDNSYNEQFFGPGTRLTVL.

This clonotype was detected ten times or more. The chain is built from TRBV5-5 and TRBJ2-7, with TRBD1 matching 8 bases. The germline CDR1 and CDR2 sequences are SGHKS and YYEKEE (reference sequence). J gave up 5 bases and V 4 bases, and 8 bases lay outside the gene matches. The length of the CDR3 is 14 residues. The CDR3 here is CASSTSGQGNEQYF. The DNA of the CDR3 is TGTGCCAGCAGCACCAGTGGACAGGGAAACGAGCAGTACTTC.

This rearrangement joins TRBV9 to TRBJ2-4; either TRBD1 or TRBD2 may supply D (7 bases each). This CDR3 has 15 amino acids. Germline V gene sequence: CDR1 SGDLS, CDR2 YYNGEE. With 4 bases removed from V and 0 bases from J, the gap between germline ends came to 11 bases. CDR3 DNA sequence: TGTGCCAGCAGCTCAGGGGGGGAAGCCAAAAACATTCAGTACTTC. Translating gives CASSSGGEAKNIQYF.

CDR3 region: CASGARGFKYSDEQYF. In DNA, the CDR3 is TGTGCCAGCGGCGCACGGGGATTTAAGTATTCAGACGAGCAGTACTTC. This chain connects TRBV25-1 to TRBJ2-7, with D maybe TRBD2 (5 bases). V was pared by 8 bases and J by 5 bases, with 25 bases between. CDR3 length: 16 amino acids. Per germline, CDR1 MGHDK and CDR2 SYGVNS.

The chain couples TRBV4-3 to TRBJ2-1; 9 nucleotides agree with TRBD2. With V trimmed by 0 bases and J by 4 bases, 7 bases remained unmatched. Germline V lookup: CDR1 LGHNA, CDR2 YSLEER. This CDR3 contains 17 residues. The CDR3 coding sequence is TGCGCCAGCAGCCAAGATTTGCCTAGCGGGAAGTACAATGAGCAGTTCTTC. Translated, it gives CASSQDLPSGKYNEQFF.

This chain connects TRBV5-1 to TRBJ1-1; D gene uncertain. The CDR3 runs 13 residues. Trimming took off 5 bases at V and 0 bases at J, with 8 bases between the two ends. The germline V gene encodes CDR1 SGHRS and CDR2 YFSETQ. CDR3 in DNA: TGCGCCAGCAGGGTCGGGATGAACACTGAAGCTTTCTTT. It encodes CASRVGMNTEAFF.

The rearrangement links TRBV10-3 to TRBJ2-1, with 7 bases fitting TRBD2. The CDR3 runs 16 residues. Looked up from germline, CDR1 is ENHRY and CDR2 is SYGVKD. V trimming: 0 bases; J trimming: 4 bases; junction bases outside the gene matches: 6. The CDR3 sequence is CAISESAGELYNEQFF. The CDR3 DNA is TGTGCCATCAGTGAGTCGGCGGGAGAGCTATACAATGAGCAGTTCTTC.

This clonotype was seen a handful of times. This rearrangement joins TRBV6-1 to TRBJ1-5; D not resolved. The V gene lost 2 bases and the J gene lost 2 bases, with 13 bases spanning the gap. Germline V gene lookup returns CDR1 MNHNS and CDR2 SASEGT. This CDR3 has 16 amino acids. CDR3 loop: CASSELTLAGNQPQHF. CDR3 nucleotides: TGTGCCAGCAGTGAATTAACTTTGGCAGGCAATCAGCCCCAGCATTTT.

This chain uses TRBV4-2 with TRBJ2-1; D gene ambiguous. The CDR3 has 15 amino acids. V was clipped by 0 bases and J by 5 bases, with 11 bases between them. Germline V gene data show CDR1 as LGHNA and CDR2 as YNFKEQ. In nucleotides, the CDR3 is TGTGCCAGCAGCCAAGAACCGATTTTTGACAATGAGCAGTTCTTC. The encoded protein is CASSQEPIFDNEQFF.

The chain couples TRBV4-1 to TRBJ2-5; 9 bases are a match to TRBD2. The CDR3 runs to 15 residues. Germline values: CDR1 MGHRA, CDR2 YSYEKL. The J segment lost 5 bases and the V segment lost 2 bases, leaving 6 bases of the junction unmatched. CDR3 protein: CASSQPGLALETQYF. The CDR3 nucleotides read TGCGCCAGCAGCCAACCGGGACTAGCTTTGGAGACCCAGTACTTC.

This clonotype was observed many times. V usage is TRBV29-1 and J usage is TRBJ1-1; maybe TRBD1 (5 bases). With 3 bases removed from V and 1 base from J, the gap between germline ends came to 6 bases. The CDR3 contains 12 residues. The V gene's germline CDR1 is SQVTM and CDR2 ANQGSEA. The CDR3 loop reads CSVEGGNTEAFF. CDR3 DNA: TGCAGCGTTGAGGGGGGGAACACTGAAGCTTTCTTT.

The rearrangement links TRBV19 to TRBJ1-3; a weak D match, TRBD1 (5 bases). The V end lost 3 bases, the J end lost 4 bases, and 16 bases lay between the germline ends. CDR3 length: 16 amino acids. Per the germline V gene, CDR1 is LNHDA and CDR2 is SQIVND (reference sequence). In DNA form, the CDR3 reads TGTGCCAGTAGTATCAAAGGACAAGGGAGAGGAAACACCATATATTTT. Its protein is CASSIKGQGRGNTIYF.

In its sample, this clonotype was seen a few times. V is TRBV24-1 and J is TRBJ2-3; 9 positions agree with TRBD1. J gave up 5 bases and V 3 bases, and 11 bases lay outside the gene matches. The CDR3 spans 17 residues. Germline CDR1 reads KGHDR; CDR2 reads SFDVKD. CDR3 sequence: CATSDGIQGAFEDTQYF. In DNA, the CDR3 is TGTGCCACCAGTGATGGGATACAGGGGGCTTTTGAAGATACGCAGTATTTT.

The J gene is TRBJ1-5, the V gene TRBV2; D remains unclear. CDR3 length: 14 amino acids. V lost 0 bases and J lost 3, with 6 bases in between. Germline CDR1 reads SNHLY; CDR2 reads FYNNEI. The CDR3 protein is CASSEAQANQPQHF. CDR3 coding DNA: TGTGCCAGCAGTGAAGCGCAAGCCAATCAGCCCCAGCATTTT.

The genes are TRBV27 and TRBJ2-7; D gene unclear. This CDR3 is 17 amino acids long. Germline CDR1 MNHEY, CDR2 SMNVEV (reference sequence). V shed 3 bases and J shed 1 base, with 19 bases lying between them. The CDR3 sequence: CASSLLGHTIRSYEQYF. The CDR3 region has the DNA TGTGCCAGCAGTTTGTTAGGGCATACCATCCGTTCCTACGAGCAGTACTTC.

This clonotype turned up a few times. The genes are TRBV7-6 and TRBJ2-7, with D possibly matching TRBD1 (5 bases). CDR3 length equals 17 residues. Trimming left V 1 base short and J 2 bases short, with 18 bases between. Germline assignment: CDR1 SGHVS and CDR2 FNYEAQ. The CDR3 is CASSLVDSGNPTYEQYF. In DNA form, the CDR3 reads TGTGCCAGCAGCTTAGTGGATTCAGGGAACCCCACCTACGAGCAGTACTTC.

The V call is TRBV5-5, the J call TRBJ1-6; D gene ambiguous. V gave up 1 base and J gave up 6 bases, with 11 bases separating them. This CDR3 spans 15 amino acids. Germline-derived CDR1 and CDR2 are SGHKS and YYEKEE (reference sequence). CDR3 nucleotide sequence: TGTGCCAGCAGCTTGTTAGGAGGACTTAATTCACCCCTCCACTTT. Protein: CASSLLGGLNSPLHF.

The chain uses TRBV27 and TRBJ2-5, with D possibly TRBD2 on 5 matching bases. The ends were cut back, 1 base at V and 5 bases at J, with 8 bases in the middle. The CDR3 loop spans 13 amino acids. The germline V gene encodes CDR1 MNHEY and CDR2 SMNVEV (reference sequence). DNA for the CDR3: TGTGCCAGCAGTTTATTAGGGAGCGAGACCCAGTACTTC. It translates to CASSLLGSETQYF.

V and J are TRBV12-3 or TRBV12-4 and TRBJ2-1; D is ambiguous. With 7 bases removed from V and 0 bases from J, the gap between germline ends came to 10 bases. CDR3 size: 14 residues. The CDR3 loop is CASNAESSYNEQFF. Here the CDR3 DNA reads TGTGCCAGCAATGCAGAGAGCTCCTACAATGAGCAGTTCTTC.

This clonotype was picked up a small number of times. DNA of the CDR3: TGTGCCAGCAGCACACAGGGGAGCCTCGCAGATACGCAGTATTTT. Encoded protein: CASSTQGSLADTQYF. The V call is TRBV12-3 or TRBV12-4, the J call TRBJ2-3; 7 bases fit TRBD1. The CDR3 extends over 15 amino acids. The J segment lost 4 bases and the V segment lost 6 bases, leaving 10 bases of the junction unmatched.

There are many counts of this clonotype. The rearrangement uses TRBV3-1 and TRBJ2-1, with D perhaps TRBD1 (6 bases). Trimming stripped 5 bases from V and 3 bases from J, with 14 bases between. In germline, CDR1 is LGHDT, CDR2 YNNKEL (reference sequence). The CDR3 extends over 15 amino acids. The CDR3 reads CASSFQGRRYNEQFF. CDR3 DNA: TGTGCCAGCAGCTTTCAGGGGCGTCGCTACAATGAGCAGTTCTTC.

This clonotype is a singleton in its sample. CDR3 residues: CASSYRQRHGYTF. DNA for the CDR3: TGTGCCAGCAGTTACAGGCAGAGACATGGCTACACCTTC. This sequence joins TRBV6-2 or TRBV6-3 and TRBJ1-2; D not certain. The CDR3 length is 13 residues. The ends were cut back, 2 bases at V and 6 bases at J, with 10 bases in the middle. CDR1 is MNHEY and CDR2 is SVGEGT in the germline V gene.

The CDR3 sequence is CAWDYLTGEQYF. The CDR3 DNA sequence: TGTGCCTGGGACTACCTGACAGGCGAGCAGTACTTC. The genes are TRBV30 and TRBJ2-7; weak D call: TRBD1 (6 bases). V lost 5 bases and J lost 6, with 14 bases in between. CDR1 and CDR2 (germline): GTSNPN, SVGIG (reference sequence). The CDR3 consists of 12 residues.